A single T cell receptor (beta chain) is shown here with its context. The antigen is undetermined. Participating donors were healthy, HIV-negative adults free of recent acute infections or vaccinations. This entry belongs to a study of shared clonotypes between healthy human individuals. Each PCR replicate from the sorted subsets contained 200 to 250 ng DNA, which is some 31,000 T cell genomes. Per the study methods: Quality scores were absent from the junction-only immunoSEQ sequences, so filtering differed. Measured with immunoSEQ multiplex PCR; TCRdb has only the in-frame clones, and not every one. V and J calls and clone size follow that table, whereas D and trimming were derived from the DNA. Of approximately 2.5 million clones detected, 85% to 95% appear once; the ten largest clones hold 0.11% to 0.15%. The ends lost 2 bases at V and 8 bases at J; junction bases unmatched: 8. This CDR3 region has 16 residues. Germline-derived CDR1 and CDR2 are GTSNPN and SVGIG (reference sequence).

Points from the study as a whole: Non-shared clonotypes had lower generation probabilities than clonotypes shared by all four sorted-subset donors.

Sequenced: naive CD4+ T cells sorted from blood. Noted subset: CD45RA+ positively selected. The sequence derives from a young man in good health. This chain joins TRBV30 and TRBJ2-1, with 14 bases that match TRBD2. The CDR3 DNA sequence: TGTGCCTGGAGTATCGGGACTAGCGGGAGTTGGTATGAGCAGTTCTTC. Its translation: CAWSIGTSGSWYEQFF. Filled out from reference TRBV30 and TRBJ2-1, the complete variable domain reads SQTIHQWPATLVQPVGSPLSLECTVEGTSNPNLYWYRQAAGRGLQLLFYSVGIGQISSEVPQNLSASRPQDRQFILSSKKLLLSDSGFYLCAWSIGTSGSWYEQFFGPGTRLTVL.